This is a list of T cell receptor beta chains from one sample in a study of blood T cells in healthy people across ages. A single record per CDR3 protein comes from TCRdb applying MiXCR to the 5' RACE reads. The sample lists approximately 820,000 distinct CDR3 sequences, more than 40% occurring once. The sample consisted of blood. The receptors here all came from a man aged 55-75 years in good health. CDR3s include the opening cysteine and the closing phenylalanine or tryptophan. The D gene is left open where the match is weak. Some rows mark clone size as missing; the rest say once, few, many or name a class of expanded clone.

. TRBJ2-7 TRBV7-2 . TGTGCCAGCAGCTTATCGGCTGGGGGCTCCTACGAGCAGTACTTC CASSLSAGGSYEQYF
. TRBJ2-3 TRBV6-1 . TGTGCCAGCAGTGACGAGCGAACTAGCACAGATACGCAGTATTTT CASSDERTSTDTQYF
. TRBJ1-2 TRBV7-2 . TGTGCCAGCAGCTTAGACAGTACCTATGGCTACACCTTC CASSLDSTYGYTF
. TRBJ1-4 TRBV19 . TGTGCCAGTAGTCCCGTGGGCAGGAGAGAAAAACTGTTTTTT CASSPVGRREKLFF
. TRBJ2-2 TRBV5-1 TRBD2 TGCGCCAGCAGCTTGGAAGCGGGGGGGACCGGGGAGCTGTTTTTT CASSLEAGGTGELFF
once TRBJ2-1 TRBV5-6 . TGTGCCAGCAGCCCAATAGGTGGAAACTACGAGCAGTTCTTC CASSPIGGNYEQFF
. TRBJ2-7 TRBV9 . TGTGCCAGCAGCGACGGCCGGGACTCGTCCTACGAGCAGTACTTC CASSDGRDSSYEQYF
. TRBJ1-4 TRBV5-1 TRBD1 TGCGCCAGCAGCCTATCGGGACAGCGAAATGAAAAACTGTTTTTT CASSLSGQRNEKLFF
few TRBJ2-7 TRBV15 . TGTGCCACCAGCAGAGATAGAAGAATACCCTACGAGCAGTACTTC CATSRDRRIPYEQYF
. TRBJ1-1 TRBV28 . TGTGCCAGCAGGTGGGAGGTGATGGCTTTCTTT CASRWEVMAFF
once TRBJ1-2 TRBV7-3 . TGTGCCAGCAGCTTAATTCCAGGCCCCTATGGCTACACCTTC CASSLIPGPYGYTF
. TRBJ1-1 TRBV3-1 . TGTGCCAGCAGCCAAGGCGTTCTGGGGGCCAATATCCGGGACACTGAAGCTTTCTTT CASSQGVLGANIRDTEAFF
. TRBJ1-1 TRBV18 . TGTGCCAGCTCCGGGGGGGTCTCTACTGAAGCTTTCTTT CASSGGVSTEAFF
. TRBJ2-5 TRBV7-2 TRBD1 TGTGCCAGCAGCTGGGGGACAGGGGACCTCGATGAGCAGTACTTC CASSWGTGDLDEQYF
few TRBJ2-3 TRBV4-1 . TGCGCCAGCAGCACTGGGAGCACAGATACGCAGTATTTT CASSTGSTDTQYF
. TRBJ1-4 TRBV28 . TGTGCCAGCGGATCTCGACAGGAGGCTAATGAAAAACTGTTTTTT CASGSRQEANEKLFF
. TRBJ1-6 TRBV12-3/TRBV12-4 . TGTGCCAGCAGTTTACGGGGGAAATATAATTCACCCCTCCACTTT CASSLRGKYNSPLHF
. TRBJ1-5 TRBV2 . TGTGCCAGCAGTGAGAGGGCAGGGCAAGGACAGCCCCAGCATTTT CASSERAGQGQPQHF
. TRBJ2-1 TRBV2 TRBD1 TGTGCCGGCAGAACCTGGGACAGGGGGCGCGATGAGCAGTTCTTC CAGRTWDRGRDEQFF
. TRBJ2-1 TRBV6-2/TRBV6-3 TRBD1 TGTGCCAGCAGTAGGGACCGGGACAGGGGTTACAATGAGCAGTTCTTC CASSRDRDRGYNEQFF
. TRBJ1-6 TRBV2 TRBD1 TGTGCCAGCAGCGGCTCGGGACAGGGACTGAGCTCCTATAATTCACCCCTCCACTTT CASSGSGQGLSSYNSPLHF
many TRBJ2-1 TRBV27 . TGTGCCAGCAGTCCTGGGACGGCCTCCTACAATGAGCAGTTCTTC CASSPGTASYNEQFF
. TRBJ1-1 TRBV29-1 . TGCAGCGTTAACAGGGTTGACACTGAAGCTTTCTTT CSVNRVDTEAFF